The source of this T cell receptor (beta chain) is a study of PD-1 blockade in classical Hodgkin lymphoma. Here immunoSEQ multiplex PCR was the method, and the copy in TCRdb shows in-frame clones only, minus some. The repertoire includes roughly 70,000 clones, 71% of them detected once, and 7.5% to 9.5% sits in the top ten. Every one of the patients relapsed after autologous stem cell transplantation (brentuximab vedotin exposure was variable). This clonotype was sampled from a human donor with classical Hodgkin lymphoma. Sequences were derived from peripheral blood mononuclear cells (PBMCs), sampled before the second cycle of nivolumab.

The CDR3 loop is CASSGTRASSNEQFF. Written as DNA, the CDR3 is TGTGCCAGCAGCGGGACTAGGGCTTCAAGCAATGAGCAGTTCTTC. The chain joins TRBV2 to TRBJ2-1, with 8 bases matching TRBD2. V lost 6 bases to trimming and J lost 6 bases; unmatched junction nucleotides: 10. The CDR3 spans 15 residues. CDR1 and CDR2 (germline): SNHLY, FYNNEI. The whole variable domain, remainder taken from reference TRBV2 and TRBJ2-1, is EPEVTQTPSHQVTQMGQEVILRCVPISNHLYFYWYRQILGQKVEFLVSFYNNEISEKSEIFDDQFSVERPDGSNFTLKIRSTKLEDSAMYFCASSGTRASSNEQFFGPGTRLTVL.